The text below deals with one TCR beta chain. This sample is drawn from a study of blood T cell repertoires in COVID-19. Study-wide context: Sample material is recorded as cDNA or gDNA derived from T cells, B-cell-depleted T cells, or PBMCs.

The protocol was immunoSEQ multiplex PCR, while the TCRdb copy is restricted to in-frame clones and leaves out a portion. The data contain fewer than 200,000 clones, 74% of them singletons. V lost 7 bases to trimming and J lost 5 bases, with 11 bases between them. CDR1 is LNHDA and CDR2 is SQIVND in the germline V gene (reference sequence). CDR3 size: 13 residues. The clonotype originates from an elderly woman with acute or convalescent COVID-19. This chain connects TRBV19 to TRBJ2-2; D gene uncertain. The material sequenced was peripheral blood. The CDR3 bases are TGTGCCAGTAATACGAGGATTACCGGGGAGCTGTTTTTT. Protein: CASNTRITGELFF.